Each of the 8 T cell receptor beta chains below was sequenced from the same sample in a study of T-cell memory formation after mild COVID-19. TCRdb passed the 5' RACE reads through MiXCR, listing each CDR3 protein once. The sample has 190,000 or so distinct CDR3 sequences; 25% to 35% are singletons. Source material: PBMCs or a T cell subset sorted from them (not recorded which). These receptors originate from an adult woman who had mild COVID-19 (a few samples of this study predate the infection). Cell type and time point are not known.

The chain combines TRBV5-6 with TRBJ2-1; D perhaps matches TRBD1 (5 bases). The V end was cut by 2 bases, the J end by 2 bases, with 11 bases between. Germline V gene sequence: CDR1 SGHDT, CDR2 YYEEEE. The CDR3 has 15 residues. The CDR3 nucleotides are TGTGCCAGCAGCTTCGAAGACAGAACCTACAATGAGCAGTTCTTC. Protein product: CASSFEDRTYNEQFF.

The genes are TRBV24-1 and TRBJ2-3; 15 nucleotides agree with TRBD2. This CDR3 has 18 residues. Germline CDR1 and CDR2: KGHDR and SFDVKD. V gave up 2 bases and J gave up 4 bases; unmatched junction bases: 6. The CDR3 coding sequence is TGTGCCACCAGTGATTCCCTGGGACTAGCGGGGGGCGCAGATACGCAGTATTTT. It encodes CATSDSLGLAGGADTQYF.

Only a few counts were recorded for this clonotype. V is TRBV4-2 and J is TRBJ1-5; D not resolved. The length of the CDR3 is 16 residues. Trimming stripped 4 bases from V and 0 bases from J, with 13 bases between. Germline CDR1 LGHNA, CDR2 YNFKEQ. CDR3 region: CASSPDPVYSNQPQHF. The CDR3 nucleotides read TGTGCCAGCAGCCCAGACCCCGTTTATAGCAATCAGCCCCAGCATTTT.

The V call is TRBV13, the J call TRBJ1-1; no firm D call. This CDR3 is built from 15 residues. V lost 1 base and J 4 bases, leaving 13 bases between the germline ends. Germline V CDR1 and CDR2: PRHDT, FYEKMQ (reference sequence). CDR3: CASSLAGFGSTEAFF. CDR3 DNA: TGTGCCAGCAGCTTAGCGGGGTTCGGTTCCACTGAAGCTTTCTTT.

V is TRBV12-3 or TRBV12-4 and J is TRBJ2-5; possibly TRBD1 for D (5 bases). The CDR3 totals 12 residues. The V and J ends lost 7 bases and 7 bases respectively, with 13 bases between them. The CDR3 nucleotides are TGTGCCAGCAAGGCAGGGTCGGCGACCCAGTACTTC. This gives the protein CASKAGSATQYF.

The chain uses TRBV18 and TRBJ2-3; D is uncertain. The CDR3 covers 13 residues. The V gene lost 2 bases and the J gene lost 1 base, with 4 bases spanning the gap. Per the germline V gene, CDR1 is KGHSH and CDR2 is LQKENI. DNA for the CDR3: TGTGCCAGCTCACCAAAGGGCACAGATACGCAGTATTTT. This gives the protein CASSPKGTDTQYF.

This chain joins TRBV19 and TRBJ2-3; 7 positions agree with TRBD2. After removal of 4 bases from V and 1 base from J, the junction contained 11 bases not matched to a gene. The CDR3 is 17 residues long. The germline V gene encodes CDR1 LNHDA and CDR2 SQIVND (reference sequence). CDR3 region: CASSKVLASGRTDTQYF. In DNA, the CDR3 is TGTGCCAGTAGTAAGGTGTTGGCTAGCGGACGCACAGATACGCAGTATTTT.

The chain is built from TRBV5-4 and TRBJ2-5, with a possible D match to TRBD2 (7 bases). V was trimmed by 0 bases and J by 5 bases, leaving 11 bases between them. Germline CDR1 reads SGHNT; CDR2 reads YYREEE (reference sequence). The CDR3 has 14 residues. The CDR3 DNA is TGTGCCAGCAGCTTGGAGGGGGGGCTTGAGACCCAGTACTTC. Its protein product is CASSLEGGLETQYF.